The T cell receptor beta chain described here comes from a study of blood T cell repertoires in COVID-19. Study background: T cells, B-cell-depleted T cells, or PBMCs supplied cDNA or gDNA.

The CDR3 is 11 residues long. The V gene's germline CDR1 is SQVTM and CDR2 ANQGSEA. V was pared by 6 bases and J by 5 bases, with 10 bases between. The protocol was immunoSEQ multiplex PCR, while the TCRdb copy is restricted to in-frame clones and leaves out a portion. The table lists 200,000 to 250,000 clones, roughly 80% of them singletons, with about 10% in the top ten. This TCR was sampled from an elderly woman with acute or convalescent COVID-19. Material for sequencing was peripheral blood. The J gene is TRBJ2-5, the V gene TRBV29-1; possible D gene TRBD2, 5 bases. The CDR3 protein is CSVPSGETQYF. As DNA, the CDR3 is TGCAGCGTCCCCAGCGGCGAGACCCAGTACTTC. Combining the CDR3 with reference TRBV29-1 and TRBJ2-5 gives the whole variable domain SAVISQKPSRDICQRGTSLTIQCQVDSQVTMMFWYRQQPGQSLTLIATANQGSEATYESGFVIDKFPISRPNLTFSTLTVSNMSPEDSSIYLCSVPSGETQYFGPGTRLLVL.